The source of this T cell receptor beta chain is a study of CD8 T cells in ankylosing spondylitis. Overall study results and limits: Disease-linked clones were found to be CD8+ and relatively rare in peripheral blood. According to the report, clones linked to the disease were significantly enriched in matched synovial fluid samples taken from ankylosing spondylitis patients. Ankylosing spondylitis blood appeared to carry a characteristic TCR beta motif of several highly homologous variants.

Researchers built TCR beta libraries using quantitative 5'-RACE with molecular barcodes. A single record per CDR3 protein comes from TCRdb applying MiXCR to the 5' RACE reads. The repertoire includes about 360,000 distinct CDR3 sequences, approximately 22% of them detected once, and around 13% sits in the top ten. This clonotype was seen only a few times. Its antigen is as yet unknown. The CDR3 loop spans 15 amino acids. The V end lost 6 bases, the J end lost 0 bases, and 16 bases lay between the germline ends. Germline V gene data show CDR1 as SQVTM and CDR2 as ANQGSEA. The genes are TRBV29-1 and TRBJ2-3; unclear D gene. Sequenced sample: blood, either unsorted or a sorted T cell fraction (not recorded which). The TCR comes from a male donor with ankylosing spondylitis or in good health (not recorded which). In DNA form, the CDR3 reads TGCAGCGTGAAACAGTGGACCTCTAGCACAGATACGCAGTATTTT. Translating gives CSVKQWTSSTDTQYF.